One sample yielded the 31 T cell receptor beta chains listed below, sequenced in a study of T cells in women clearing cervical HPV infection. Clones were sequenced by immunoSEQ multiplex PCR, and TCRdb holds only the in-frame ones, with some missing. In all, the sample yields around 28,000 clones. The sequencing input was blood buffy coat. Receptors were obtained from a woman between 18 and 70 years old with a cervical HPV16 infection that either progressed to CIN3+ or cleared (not recorded which).

Points on this clone: The read stops 3 residues short of the end of the CDR3; the missing end is completed from the germline J gene. The chain uses TRBV30 and TRBJ2-5, with a weak D call TRBD1 (6 bases). Germline V gene lookup returns CDR1 GTSNPN and CDR2 SVGIG (reference sequence). With 4 bases removed from V and 7 bases from J, the gap between germline ends came to 16 bases. The CDR3 is made up of 13 amino acids. Incomplete CDR3 DNA: TGTGCCTGGATTGTAGGACAGCTGGGGACC. This gives the protein CAWIVGQLGT. From start to end, the CDR3 is CAWIVGQLGTQYF.

Remarks on this clone: The read halts 3 residues ahead of the CDR3 end, with the missing end drawn from the germline J gene. The chain joins TRBV27 to TRBJ2-3; TRBD2 is a possible D gene (6 bases). The CDR3 is made up of 15 amino acids. V lost 1 base and J 5 bases, leaving 13 bases between the germline ends. Germline CDR1 reads MNHEY; CDR2 reads SMNVEV (reference sequence). The sequenced CDR3 bases are TGTGCCAGCAGTTTATACAGCGGGCACGGAGATACG. This encodes CASSLYSGHGDT. The CDR3 as a whole reads CASSLYSGHGDTQYF.

As regards this clone: The read comes to an end 3 residues before the CDR3 does, leaving the germline J gene to fill in the end. The chain combines TRBV2 with TRBJ1-5; 9 bases agree with TRBD1. The CDR3 totals 15 residues. Germline CDR1 is SNHLY and CDR2 is FYNNEI. Trimming took 5 bases from V and 6 from J; bases not matched to a gene: 8. CDR3 bases read: TGTGCCAGCAGTCCCACAGGGGGCCGGGGTCAGCCC. Translating gives CASSPTGGRGQP. The CDR3 in its entirety is CASSPTGGRGQPQHF.

Incomplete CDR3 DNA: TGTGCCAGCAGCTTAGCGCCGAGGCAGGGTGGA. Translated, it gives CASSLAPRQGG. The entire CDR3 protein reads CASSLAPRQGGAFF. The chain recombines TRBV7-2 with TRBJ1-1; the D gene is possibly TRBD1 (5 bases). With the read ending 3 residues before the CDR3 end, the germline J gene is used to fill in that end. The CDR3 is made up of 14 amino acids. Germline V CDR1 and CDR2: SGHTA, FQGNSA.

Worth noting for this clone: The CDR3 end is not reached by the read, which stops 3 residues before it; the germline J gene fills it in. The genes are TRBV19 and TRBJ2-2; D may be TRBD1 (6 bases). The germline CDR1 and CDR2 sequences are LNHDA and SQIVND (reference sequence). This CDR3 contains 16 residues. The CDR3 is CASSIPGEPGANVLFF. The sequenced part of the CDR3 DNA is TGTGCCAGTAGTATACCAGGGGAGCCTGGGGCCAACGTG.

In the case of this clone: Read coverage stops 3 residues before the CDR3 terminus; the germline J gene supplies the remainder. This chain uses TRBV7-2 with TRBJ2-5; 8 nucleotides line up with TRBD2. CDR3 length equals 14 residues. V was clipped by 5 bases and J by 2 bases; unmatched bases: 4. From germline, CDR1 is SGHTA and CDR2 FQGNSA. CDR3 DNA, as far as it was read: TGTGCCAGCAGCCCCGGGGGGGCTCAAGAGACC. Its protein product is CASSPGGAQET. The CDR3 in full is CASSPGGAQETQYF.

A word on this clone: The CDR3 is cut off 3 residues early in the read; its end comes from the germline J gene. The chain links TRBV20-1 to TRBJ1-2; a weak D match, TRBD1 (5 bases). Germline V CDR1 and CDR2: DFQATT, SNEGSKA (reference sequence). Trimming removed 0 bases from V and 4 bases from J, with 12 bases in between. CDR3 length equals 14 residues. CDR3 sequence reads: CSARDPRGSYGYTF. The CDR3 DNA, read in part, is TGCAGTGCTAGAGACCCCCGGGGGAGCTATGGC.

This clone is classed as medium-sized by frequency. The read ends 3 residues before the CDR3 terminus; that terminus is restored from the germline J gene. The V gene is TRBV9, the J gene TRBJ2-7, with D maybe TRBD2 (5 bases). Germline V CDR1 and CDR2: SGDLS, YYNGEE. The length of the CDR3 is 14 residues. V lost 4 bases and J lost 5, with 16 bases in between. The part of the CDR3 DNA that was read is TGTGCCAGCAGCACGTCGGGGAAGCTCGACGAG. Translation: CASSTSGKLDE. The entire CDR3 reads CASSTSGKLDEQYF.

A word on this clone: The read halts 3 residues ahead of the CDR3 end, with the missing end drawn from the germline J gene. The chain links TRBV19 to TRBJ2-3; maybe TRBD1 (7 bases). The CDR3 is 13 residues long. The germline V gene has CDR1 LNHDA and CDR2 SQIVND (reference sequence). CDR3: CASSKAGGQPQYF. The CDR3 DNA, read in part, is TGTGCCAGTAGTAAAGCAGGGGGGCAGCCG. The full variable domain, with the rest looked up from reference TRBV19 and TRBJ2-3, is DGGITQSPKYLFRKEGQNVTLSCEQNLNHDAMYWYRQDPGQGLRLIYYSQIVNDFQKGDIAEGYSVSREKKESFPLTVTSAQKNPTAFYLCASSKAGGQPQYFGPGTRLTVL.

In the case of this clone: The CDR3 goes on 3 residues after the read ends, and that part is filled in from the germline J gene. The same CDR3 also results from other DNA sequences found in this sample. The chain is built from TRBV7-9 and TRBJ1-1; 9 bases are shared with TRBD1. From germline, CDR1 is SEHNR and CDR2 FQNEAQ (reference sequence). This CDR3 is built from 12 residues. The CDR3 protein is CASSQDRGEAFF. CDR3 DNA (partial): TGTGCCAGCAGCCAGGACAGGGGCGAA. Full variable domain (missing parts from reference TRBV7-9 and TRBJ1-1): DTGVSQNPRHKITKRGQNVTFRCDPISEHNRLYWYRQTLGQGPEFLTYFQNEAQLEKSRLLSDRFSAERPKGSFSTLEIQRTEQGDSAMYLCASSQDRGEAFFGQGTRLTVV.

Comments on this clone: The read falls 3 residues short of the CDR3 end, and the missing part is taken from the germline J gene. The chain joins TRBV7-3 to TRBJ2-5, with 8 bases identical to TRBD2. CDR3 length: 14 residues. V shed 5 bases, J shed 6 bases, and the junction held 8 bases outside the gene matches. Germline values: CDR1 SGHTA, CDR2 FQGTGA. The CDR3: CASSPGGGIKTQYF. CDR3 DNA (partial): TGTGCCAGCAGCCCCGGGGGGGGGATAAAGACC.

Note on this clone: The read ends 3 residues early relative to the CDR3; the germline J gene fills the gap. The chain links TRBV11-2 to TRBJ2-5; D perhaps matches TRBD1 (5 bases). Germline CDR1 SGHAT, CDR2 FQNNGV. The V and J ends lost 5 bases and 5 bases respectively, with 12 bases between them. This CDR3 has 13 residues. CDR3 sequence: CASSVRVWETQYF. CDR3 bases read: TGTGCCAGCAGCGTCAGGGTCTGGGAGACC.

Concerning this clone: Read coverage stops 3 residues before the CDR3 terminus; the germline J gene supplies the remainder. The chain employs TRBV18 and TRBJ2-5; TRBD2 aligns across 8 bases. Germline lookup yields CDR1 KGHSH and CDR2 LQKENI. The CDR3 has 16 residues. The sequenced CDR3 bases are TGTGCCAGCTCCCCCCGGCTAGCGGGCAGCACAGATACC. Translating gives CASSPRLAGSTDT. The complete CDR3 reads CASSPRLAGSTDTQYF.

Of note for this clone: The read gets to within 3 residues of the CDR3 end, and the germline J gene fills in the rest. The V gene is TRBV10-2, the J gene TRBJ2-3; TRBD1 might be the D (5 bases). The CDR3 spans 15 residues. Looked up from germline, CDR1 is WSHSY and CDR2 is SAAADI. The CDR3 here is CASSEGAWGDQPQYF. CDR3 DNA (partial): TGCGCCAGCAGTGAGGGGGCGTGGGGCGATCAGCCG.

The CDR3 spells CASSLGFGLGTAGQETQYF. The CDR3 bases that were read are TGCGCCAGCAGCTTGGGCTTCGGCCTGGGGACAGCGGGACAAGAGACC. The chain is built from TRBV5-1 and TRBJ2-5, with D tentatively TRBD1 or TRBD2 (7 bases each). The read is 3 residues too short to cover the CDR3 end, so that end is filled in from the germline J gene. The germline gives CDR1 SGHRS, CDR2 YFSETQ. Trimming cost V 0 bases and J 2 bases, with 23 bases left between them. The CDR3 runs to 19 residues.

About this clone itself: The read finishes 3 residues shy of the CDR3 end, and the germline J gene is used to complete it. The chain joins TRBV20-1 to TRBJ1-2; D call uncertain. The CDR3 extends over 11 amino acids. The germline V gene has CDR1 DFQATT and CDR2 SNEGSKA (reference sequence). V shed 7 bases and J shed 0 bases, with 6 bases lying between them. The CDR3 loop reads CSVYSNYGYTF. Incomplete CDR3 DNA: TGCAGTGTTTATTCTAACTATGGC.

On this clone itself: The observed sequence ends 3 residues before the CDR3 terminus, with the missing tail filled in from the germline J gene. The chain is built from TRBV9 and TRBJ2-7; either TRBD1 or TRBD2 may supply D (6 bases each). The CDR3 has 20 amino acids. Germline lookup yields CDR1 SGDLS and CDR2 YYNGEE. The V end lost 3 bases, the J end lost 2 bases, and 30 bases lay between the germline ends. The sequenced CDR3 bases are TGTGCCAGCAGCGAAAAAGGGTTCAGAGCGCGGGACACCAATACCTACGAG. As protein: CASSEKGFRARDTNTYE. The whole CDR3 sequence reads CASSEKGFRARDTNTYEQYF.

CDR3 sequence reads: CASTNRTGAIYDYTF. The CDR3 DNA, read in part, is TGTGCCAGCACCAACAGGACAGGGGCAATCTACGAC. The chain carries TRBV2 and TRBJ1-2; the match to TRBD1 covers 9 bases. The read is 3 residues too short to cover the CDR3 end, so that end is filled in from the germline J gene. This CDR3 region has 15 residues. Germline V lookup: CDR1 SNHLY, CDR2 FYNNEI.

Concerning this clone itself: The CDR3 end lies 3 residues beyond the end of the read and is filled in from the germline J gene. The sample contains more than one DNA sequence encoding this CDR3. The chain carries TRBV20-1 and TRBJ2-1; 12 positions agree with TRBD2. This CDR3 region has 14 residues. V shed 6 bases, J shed 9 bases, and the junction held 9 bases outside the gene matches. CDR1 DFQATT and CDR2 SNEGSKA come from the germline V gene (reference sequence). The DNA read from the CDR3 is TGCAGTGCGGGGGGACTAGCGGGCGGGGGTGAG. This sequence encodes CSAGGLAGGGE. The full CDR3 is CSAGGLAGGGEQFF.

A remark on this clone: The read stops 3 residues short of the end of the CDR3; the missing end is completed from the germline J gene. The genes are TRBV7-9 and TRBJ2-7; a weak D match, TRBD2 (5 bases). The germline gives CDR1 SEHNR, CDR2 FQNEAQ (reference sequence). The CDR3 has 15 residues. Trimming left V 5 bases short and J 0 bases short, with 14 bases between. The CDR3 is CASSPRTASSYEQYF. The CDR3 bases that were read are TGTGCCAGCAGCCCTCGGACTGCCAGCTCCTACGAG.

As to this clone: The read terminates 3 residues ahead of where the CDR3 ends, so the germline J gene completes it. The rearrangement uses TRBV7-8 and TRBJ1-2, with TRBD1 matching over 11 bases. Unmatched junction bases numbered 6, after V lost 5 bases and J lost 7 bases. The CDR3 has 14 amino acids. The germline V gene has CDR1 SGHVS and CDR2 FQNEAQ. CDR3 amino acids: CASSPGQGAGGYTF. CDR3 bases read: TGTGCCAGCAGCCCCGGACAGGGGGCTGGTGGC.

Comment on this clone: The read is 3 residues too short to cover the CDR3 end, so that end is filled in from the germline J gene. The chain employs TRBV10-3 and TRBJ1-4, with D unresolved. The germline gives CDR1 ENHRY, CDR2 SYGVKD. The CDR3 totals 12 residues. The CDR3 sequence is CAISSYNSPLFF. The covered CDR3 bases are TGTGCCATCAGCTCCTATAATTCACCA.

In the case of this clone: The read ends 3 residues before the CDR3 terminus; that terminus is restored from the germline J gene. The chain uses TRBV5-5 and TRBJ2-7; 7 positions match TRBD1. The CDR3 runs to 14 residues. In germline, CDR1 is SGHKS, CDR2 YYEKEE (reference sequence). Losses at the gene ends were 4 bases for V and 6 bases for J; bases not matched to a gene: 10. CDR3 bases read: TGTGCCAGCAGCCTCGTTCGACAGGGCGGCGAG. Protein product: CASSLVRQGGE. In full, the CDR3 reads CASSLVRQGGEQYF. The whole variable domain, filled in from reference TRBV5-5 and TRBJ2-7, reads DAGVTQSPTHLIKTRGQQVTLRCSPISGHKSVSWYQQVLGQGPQFIFQYYEKEERGRGNFPDRFSARQFPNYSSELNVNALLLGDSALYLCASSLVRQGGEQYFGPGTRLTVT.

Of note for this clone: From the germline J gene comes the end of the CDR3, since the read stops 3 residues before it. The chain uses TRBV13 and TRBJ1-1, with 7 positions matching TRBD1. V was clipped by 5 bases and J by 0 bases; unmatched bases: 21. The CDR3 consists of 20 residues. Germline-derived CDR1 and CDR2 are PRHDT and FYEKMQ (reference sequence). CDR3 protein: CASSPLGPRQGKFMNTEAFF. Incomplete CDR3 DNA: TGTGCCAGCAGCCCCTTGGGGCCGAGACAGGGCAAATTCATGAACACTGAA. Combining the CDR3 with reference TRBV13 and TRBJ1-1 gives the whole variable domain AAGVIQSPRHLIKEKRETATLKCYPIPRHDTVYWYQQGPGQDPQFLISFYEKMQSDKGSIPDRFSAQQFSDYHSELNMSSLELGDSALYFCASSPLGPRQGKFMNTEAFFGQGTRLTVV.

To note about this clone: The read finishes 3 residues shy of the CDR3 end, and the germline J gene is used to complete it. The rearrangement joins TRBV19 to TRBJ1-2, with D hard to call. The CDR3 loop spans 15 amino acids. Germline V lookup: CDR1 LNHDA, CDR2 SQIVND (reference sequence). CDR3: CASSDPSGSLDDYTF. The sequenced CDR3 bases are TGTGCCAGTAGCGATCCTAGCGGGAGTCTAGACGAC.

A word on this clone: The read terminates 3 residues ahead of where the CDR3 ends, so the germline J gene completes it. The chain has TRBV7-2 and TRBJ1-5; 8 bases map to TRBD1. V dropped 2 bases and J dropped 6; count of bases not matched to a gene: 3. The CDR3 is 14 residues long. Looked up from germline, CDR1 is SGHTA and CDR2 is FQGNSA. The CDR3 loop is CASSLHRGGQPQHF. The CDR3 bases that were read are TGTGCCAGCAGCTTACACAGGGGGGGTCAGCCC.

As for this clone: One junction end disagrees with the germline gene, perhaps due to a read error. The sequence runs out 3 residues before the end of the CDR3; the remainder is reconstructed from the germline J gene. J is TRBJ2-3 and V is TRBV4-2, with D perhaps given as TRBD1 or TRBD2 (5 bases each). The CDR3 totals 16 residues. Germline assignment: CDR1 LGHNA and CDR2 YNFKEQ. The sequenced CDR3 bases are TGCGCCAGCAGCCAAGAAGAGGGGTGGCTCACAGATACG. This encodes CASSQEEGWLTDT. The full CDR3 is CASSQEEGWLTDTQYF.

Concerning this clone itself: Sequencing ends 3 residues short of the CDR3 end; the germline J gene provides the rest. The chain is built from TRBV9 and TRBJ2-1; tentative D call: TRBD2 (6 bases). This CDR3 has 15 residues. Germline CDR1 and CDR2: SGDLS and YYNGEE. Trimming took 4 bases from V and 0 from J, leaving 11 bases between them. The CDR3 DNA, read in part, is TGTGCCAGCAGCCCCCCAGCGGGCTCCTACAATGAG. It translates to CASSPPAGSYNE. The full CDR3 is CASSPPAGSYNEQFF.

Remarks on this clone: The read terminates 3 residues ahead of where the CDR3 ends, so the germline J gene completes it. The V gene is TRBV10-1, the J gene TRBJ2-7; no firm D call. CDR3 length: 16 amino acids. Trimming pared 2 bases from V and 3 bases from J, leaving 17 bases between. The germline V gene has CDR1 WNHNN and CDR2 SYGVQD (reference sequence). This CDR3 reads CASSEMTVGGYYEQYF. The part of the CDR3 DNA that was read is TGCGCCAGCAGTGAGATGACTGTGGGTGGCTACTACGAG.

Worth noting for this clone: The read terminates 3 residues ahead of where the CDR3 ends, so the germline J gene completes it. This sequence joins TRBV7-9 and TRBJ2-1, with TRBD1 matching over 8 bases. The germline gives CDR1 SEHNR, CDR2 FQNEAQ (reference sequence). V trimming: 7 bases; J trimming: 2 bases; junction bases outside the gene matches: 7. There are 15 residues in the CDR3. The part of the CDR3 DNA that was read is TGTGCCAGCACCATGGGGGACAGGACCTACAATGAG. Translating gives CASTMGDRTYNE. The CDR3 as a whole reads CASTMGDRTYNEQFF.

Regarding this clone: Relative to the germline gene, one junction end is altered; a read error may explain this. Read data end 3 residues before the CDR3 end; the end is taken from the germline J gene. Within the sample, other DNA sequences also encode this same CDR3. The V gene is TRBV7-9, the J gene TRBJ1-3, with TRBD1 identical over 8 bases. CDR1 is SEHNR and CDR2 is FQNEAQ in the germline V gene (reference sequence). The CDR3 runs 14 residues. The covered CDR3 bases are TGTGCCAGCAGCTCGACAGGGGTTGGAAACACT. Protein: CASSSTGVGNT. The CDR3 in full is CASSSTGVGNTIYF.